These T cell receptor beta chains were read from a single sample in a study of PD-L1 blockade in urothelial cancer. The method was immunoSEQ multiplex PCR; TCRdb's version includes in-frame clones alone and lacks a portion of them. The profile shows more than 50,000 clones, more than 65% of them singletons. The sample was PBMCs, taken around atezolizumab (anti-PD-L1) treatment. These receptors all come from a man between 65 and 79 years old with urothelial cancer. CDR3s include the opening cysteine and the closing phenylalanine or tryptophan. The D gene is left open where the match is weak. A row's size may be missing; if present it is once, few, many or a size class.

d_call | j_call | v_call | clone_size | cdr3_nt | cdr3_aa
. | TRBJ1-5 | TRBV11-2 | . | TGTGCCAGCAGCCCTGAGGGATACAATCAGCCCCAGCATTTT | CASSPEGYNQPQHF
TRBD1 | TRBJ2-7 | TRBV9 | . | TGTGCCAGCAGCGCTGGACAGGGGGCGCGATACGAGCAGTACTTC | CASSAGQGARYEQYF
. | TRBJ1-2 | TRBV27 | once | TGTGCCAGCAGTCCCGACAGAACCCACTCTGGCTACACCTTC | CASSPDRTHSGYTF
. | TRBJ2-4 | TRBV5-4 | . | TGTGCCAGCAGCTTAAGCCTGGCCAAAAACATTCAGTACTTC | CASSLSLAKNIQYF
. | TRBJ2-6 | TRBV2 | . | TGTGCCAGCAGTGATACATTTCTCTCTGGGGCCAACGTCCTGACTTTC | CASSDTFLSGANVLTF
. | TRBJ2-3 | TRBV28 | . | TGTGCCAGCAGTATCACTGGGACTGGAGCAGATACGCAGTATTTT | CASSITGTGADTQYF
. | TRBJ1-3 | TRBV19 | . | TGTGCCAGTAGTATTGTGAGAAAGAGCTCTGGAAACACCATATATTTT | CASSIVRKSSGNTIYF
. | TRBJ2-7 | TRBV2 | once | TGTGCCAGCAGCAGACAGGTCTCCTACGAGCAGTACTTC | CASSRQVSYEQYF
TRBD1 | TRBJ1-2 | TRBV5-1 | few | TGCGCCAGCAGGCCTGAGGGGGCGCATGGCTACACCTTC | CASRPEGAHGYTF
. | TRBJ2-1 | TRBV5-1 | . | TGCGCCAGCAGCCCAGTAGCGGAGGCGGGGATTGGTCGGTTCTTC | CASSPVAEAGIGRFF
TRBD1 | TRBJ1-1 | TRBV15 | . | TGTGCCACCAGCCCGGACAGGGGGTCTTACACTGAAGCTTTCTTT | CATSPDRGSYTEAFF
TRBD1 | TRBJ1-5 | TRBV6-5 | . | TGTGCCAGCAGTTACTCCTCGCAGGGGGCTCATCAGCCCCAGCATTTT | CASSYSSQGAHQPQHF
TRBD2 | TRBJ2-2 | TRBV7-8 | once | TGTGCCAGCACCCCAATAGTAGCGGGAGGGCCGACCGGGGAGCTGTTTTTT | CASTPIVAGGPTGELFF
TRBD1 | TRBJ1-2 | TRBV19 | few | TGTGCCAGTAGTATAGCGCCGGGACAGGGCTATGGCTACACCTTC | CASSIAPGQGYGYTF
. | TRBJ1-1 | TRBV7-2 | . | TGTGCCAGCAGCTTAGCGCTAACGGGGGACACTGAAGCTTTCTTT | CASSLALTGDTEAFF
. | TRBJ2-3 | TRBV7-9 | . | TGTGCCAGCAGCCCTATCGAGGACAGATCTAGCACAGATACGCAGTATTTT | CASSPIEDRSSTDTQYF
TRBD2 | TRBJ2-5 | TRBV5-1 | . | TGCGCCAGCAGCTCTCTGAGCGGGAGTTTCGAGACCCAGTACTTC | CASSSLSGSFETQYF
TRBD2 | TRBJ2-2 | TRBV4-1 | . | TGCGCCAGCAGCCTTACCCCGGGACTAGCTTCCACCGGGGAGCTGTTTTTT | CASSLTPGLASTGELFF
TRBD2 | TRBJ2-6 | TRBV5-1 | few | TGCGCCAGCAGCTGGACTAGCGGCTCTGGGGCCAACGTCCTGACTTTC | CASSWTSGSGANVLTF
TRBD1 | TRBJ1-5 | TRBV4-1 | . | TGCGCCAGCAGACAGGGGGCGTTCGACAATCAGCCCCAGCATTTT | CASRQGAFDNQPQHF
TRBD1 | TRBJ1-1 | TRBV5-4 | once | TGTGCCAGCAGCTCTGGACAGGGGACGAACACTGAAGCTTTCTTT | CASSSGQGTNTEAFF
. | TRBJ1-1 | TRBV14 | . | TGTGCCAGCAGCCCCGCAGACATGAACACTGAAGCTTTCTTT | CASSPADMNTEAFF
. | TRBJ1-4 | TRBV2 | . | TGTGCCAGCAACCAGGGTACCGAAAAACTGTTTTTT | CASNQGTEKLFF
TRBD1 | TRBJ1-1 | TRBV6-5 | . | TGTGCCAGCAGTACCCCGGGACAGGGCCAGGGAGCTTTCTTT | CASSTPGQGQGAFF
TRBD1 | TRBJ1-2 | TRBV28 | . | TGTGCCAGCAGTTTTGGCAGGGGGACCAACTATGGCTACACCTTC | CASSFGRGTNYGYTF
TRBD1 | TRBJ2-7 | TRBV10-3 | . | TGTGCCATCAGAGACAGGGGAGTAGACGAGCAGTACTTC | CAIRDRGVDEQYF
. | TRBJ1-1 | TRBV7-8 | few | TGTGCCAGCAGCCAAGGACAGTCCTACGCTTTCTTT | CASSQGQSYAFF
. | TRBJ2-3 | TRBV2 | . | TGTGCCAGCATTGGGGGGTACGACACAGATACGCAGTATTTT | CASIGGYDTDTQYF
TRBD2 | TRBJ2-7 | TRBV28 | . | TGTGCCAGCAGTAGGGGGACTAGCGGTTACGAGCAGTACTTC | CASSRGTSGYEQYF
. | TRBJ1-2 | TRBV20-1 | few | TGCAGTGCTACGGGTGCTGGTGGCTACACCTTC | CSATGAGGYTF
TRBD1 | TRBJ2-1 | TRBV9 | . | TGTGCCAGCAGCCCCCGACAGGGACCCTACAATGAGCAGTTCTTC | CASSPRQGPYNEQFF
. | TRBJ2-1 | TRBV29-1 | . | TGCAGCGTTCGACGGGAGACGGAGTTCTTC | CSVRRETEFF
. | TRBJ2-3 | TRBV6-6 | . | TGTGCCAGTATGACAAGACGCAGCACAGATACGCAGTATTTT | CASMTRRSTDTQYF
. | TRBJ1-2 | TRBV11-1 | . | TGTGCCAGCAGCTTAGACAGGGACTATGGCTACACCTTC | CASSLDRDYGYTF
TRBD1 | TRBJ1-2 | TRBV30 | . | TGTGCCTGGTATAGCCCGGGACAGGGGGTGAACTATGGCTACACCTTC | CAWYSPGQGVNYGYTF
TRBD1 | TRBJ2-7 | TRBV2 | . | TGTGCCAGCGAACCATCCGGGACAGGCCTCTACGAGCAGTACTTC | CASEPSGTGLYEQYF
. | TRBJ2-3 | TRBV6-1 | . | TGTGCCAGCACCCCCGGCAGGGTAAGCACAGATACGCAGTATTTT | CASTPGRVSTDTQYF
TRBD2 | TRBJ2-1 | TRBV10-1 | once | TGCGCCAGCGCCTCGGGACTAGCGGGAGGGTCGTACAATGAGCAGTTCTTC | CASASGLAGGSYNEQFF
TRBD2 | TRBJ2-1 | TRBV29-1 | . | TGCAGCGTTGATAGTAGCGGGAGCAATGAGCAGTTCTTC | CSVDSSGSNEQFF
. | TRBJ2-7 | TRBV27 | few | TGTGCCAGCAGTTTATCGGGGACTCTGCCCCGCGAGCAGTACTTC | CASSLSGTLPREQYF
TRBD1 | TRBJ1-2 | TRBV18 | once | TGTGCCAGCTCACGTCGGGGCCAGGGGGACTATGGCTACACCTTC | CASSRRGQGDYGYTF
. | TRBJ1-2 | TRBV28 | . | TGTGCCAGCAGTTTCTCTCTGCGGGGGAATGGCTACACCTTC | CASSFSLRGNGYTF
. | TRBJ2-3 | TRBV5-4 | . | TGTGCCAGCAGCCCCCGACTAGGGGGCACAGATACGCAGTATTTT | CASSPRLGGTDTQYF
TRBD1 | TRBJ2-7 | TRBV15 | . | TGTGCCACCAGCAGAGATAAGGGACAGGGATACGAGCAGTACTTC | CATSRDKGQGYEQYF